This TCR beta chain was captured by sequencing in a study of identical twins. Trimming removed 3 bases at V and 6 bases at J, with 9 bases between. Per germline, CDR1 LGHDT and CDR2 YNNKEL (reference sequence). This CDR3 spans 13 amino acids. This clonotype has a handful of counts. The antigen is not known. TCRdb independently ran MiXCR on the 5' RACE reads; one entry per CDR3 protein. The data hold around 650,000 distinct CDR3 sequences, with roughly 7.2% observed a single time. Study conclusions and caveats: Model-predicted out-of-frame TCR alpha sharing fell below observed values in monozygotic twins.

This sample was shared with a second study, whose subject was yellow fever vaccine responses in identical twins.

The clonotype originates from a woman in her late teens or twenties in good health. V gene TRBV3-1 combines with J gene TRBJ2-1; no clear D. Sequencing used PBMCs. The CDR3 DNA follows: TGTGCCAGCAGCCATTCCGTTAGCAATGAGCAGTTCTTC. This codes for CASSHSVSNEQFF.